Each of the 30 T cell receptor beta chains below was sequenced from the same sample in a study of OX40 agonist ivuxolimab in advanced cancers. The method was immunoSEQ multiplex PCR; TCRdb's version includes in-frame clones alone and lacks a portion of them. The table shows around 13,000 clones, with more than 70% occurring only once. Sequenced material: CD4+ or CD8+ T cells sorted from blood, taken in a trial of the OX40 agonist ivuxolimab. These receptors all stem from an adult with an advanced solid tumor such as melanoma, head and neck, liver or kidney cancer.

The chain recombines TRBV7-8 with TRBJ2-1; 9 positions agree with TRBD2. Trimming at V came to 2 bases and at J to 5 bases, leaving 4 bases not matched to a gene. Looked up from germline, CDR1 is SGHVS and CDR2 is FQNEAQ. This CDR3 has 15 amino acids. CDR3 sequence (DNA): TGTGCCAGCAGCTTATTAGCGGGGGCAAACAATGAGCAGTTCTTC. This sequence encodes CASSLLAGANNEQFF.

Only a few counts were recorded for this clone. This chain joins TRBV27 and TRBJ1-2; no clear D gene. The CDR3 consists of 14 residues. Trimming stripped 4 bases from V and 8 bases from J, with 17 bases between. From germline, CDR1 is MNHEY and CDR2 SMNVEV (reference sequence). CDR3 sequence: CASSSPRTSGGYTF. The CDR3, as DNA: TGTGCCAGCAGTTCCCCGCGGACCTCGGGAGGCTACACCTTC.

CDR3 DNA sequence: TGTGCCAGCAGTTTTACGGACAACTACGAGCAGTACTTC. Translation gives CASSFTDNYEQYF. The chain joins TRBV28 to TRBJ2-7, with D perhaps matching TRBD1 (5 bases). The CDR3 extends over 13 amino acids. The germline V and J ends were trimmed by 3 bases and 3 bases, with 9 bases remaining between them. CDR1 MDHEN and CDR2 SYDVKM come from the germline V gene.

The J gene is TRBJ1-2, the V gene TRBV6-5; 8 bases map to TRBD1. Germline values: CDR1 MNHEY, CDR2 SVGAGI. Losses at the gene ends were 6 bases for V and 6 bases for J; bases not matched to a gene: 6. CDR3 length equals 13 residues. CDR3 protein: CASSPGQGHGYTF. DNA for the CDR3: TGTGCCAGCAGCCCCGGACAGGGACATGGCTACACCTTC.

The chain has TRBV7-6 and TRBJ2-3, with TRBD1 matching 8 bases. Germline V gene sequence: CDR1 SGHVS, CDR2 FNYEAQ. The CDR3 sequence is 15 residues long. V gave up 5 bases and J gave up 2 bases; unmatched junction bases: 6. CDR3 bases: TGTGCCAGCAGCCTGGTACAGGGGGTCACAGATACGCAGTATTTT. Protein sequence: CASSLVQGVTDTQYF.

The chain is built from TRBV28 and TRBJ1-1; D may be TRBD1 (6 bases). V lost 10 bases and J lost 1, with 10 bases in between. The germline CDR1 and CDR2 sequences are MDHEN and SYDVKM. The length of the CDR3 is 12 residues. The DNA for the CDR3 is TGTGCCACAAACAGGGCGAACACTGAAGCTTTCTTT. The encoded protein is CATNRANTEAFF.

The CDR3 sequence: CASSPPGRQETQYF. CDR3 DNA sequence: TGTGCCAGCAGCCCCCCGGGGCGGCAAGAGACCCAGTACTTC. The J gene is TRBJ2-5, the V gene TRBV11-2, with D perhaps given as TRBD1 or TRBD2 (5 bases each). V lost 5 bases to trimming and J lost 2 bases, with 12 bases between them. This CDR3 spans 14 amino acids. The germline V gene has CDR1 SGHAT and CDR2 FQNNGV. Full variable domain (remainder filled in from reference TRBV11-2 and TRBJ2-5): EAGVAQSPRYKIIEKRQSVAFWCNPISGHATLYWYQQILGQGPKLLIQFQNNGVVDDSQLPKDRFSAERLKGVDSTLKIQPAKLEDSAVYLCASSPPGRQETQYFGPGTRLLVL.

CDR3 in amino acids: CASSLEGWASATYF. The CDR3 bases are TGTGCCAGCAGCTTAGAGGGATGGGCCTCGGCCACGTACTTC. The chain links TRBV11-2 to TRBJ2-4, with unresolved D. Trimming stripped 0 bases from V and 15 bases from J, with 18 bases between. This CDR3 spans 14 amino acids. The germline CDR1 and CDR2 sequences are SGHAT and FQNNGV.

The chain links TRBV19 to TRBJ1-4, with D possibly matching TRBD1 (6 bases). The germline gives CDR1 LNHDA, CDR2 SQIVND (reference sequence). The germline V and J ends were trimmed by 8 bases and 0 bases, with 19 bases remaining between them. CDR3 size: 17 residues. CDR3 sequence: CASGEGGAMATNEKLFF. The CDR3 coding sequence is TGTGCCAGTGGAGAAGGGGGAGCTATGGCAACTAATGAAAAACTGTTTTTT.

The V gene is TRBV7-2, the J gene TRBJ2-7; maybe TRBD2 (6 bases). The CDR3 length is 14 residues. V lost 0 bases to trimming and J lost 4 bases, with 10 bases between them. Germline-derived CDR1 and CDR2 are SGHTA and FQGNSA. CDR3 sequence: CASSLAMGGYEQYF. The CDR3 coding sequence is TGTGCCAGCAGCTTAGCGATGGGAGGTTACGAGCAGTACTTC.

The rearrangement links TRBV5-5 to TRBJ2-3, with D perhaps matching TRBD1 (5 bases). V lost 4 bases, J lost 2 bases, and 17 bases lay in between. The germline CDR1 and CDR2 sequences are SGHKS and YYEKEE (reference sequence). The CDR3 spans 16 residues. The CDR3 sequence is CASSGAAVITTDTQYF. In DNA form, the CDR3 reads TGTGCCAGCAGCGGGGCCGCTGTCATCACCACAGATACGCAGTATTTT.

This sequence joins TRBV9 and TRBJ1-1, with a tentative D call TRBD1 (5 bases). CDR3 length: 14 residues. Per the germline V gene, CDR1 is SGDLS and CDR2 is YYNGEE. V shed 2 bases and J shed 5 bases, with 13 bases lying between them. The CDR3 loop reads CASSVGLRGTEAFF. CDR3 DNA: TGTGCCAGCAGCGTGGGATTACGGGGGACTGAAGCTTTCTTT.

This chain uses TRBV7-9 with TRBJ2-3; D not certain. The CDR3 runs to 14 residues. Trimming took off 2 bases at V and 1 base at J, with 7 bases between the two ends. The germline gives CDR1 SEHNR, CDR2 FQNEAQ (reference sequence). This chain's CDR3 is CASSLHMGTDTQYF. DNA for the CDR3: TGTGCCAGCAGCTTACATATGGGCACAGATACGCAGTATTTT.

This clone is labeled as large. The chain recombines TRBV6-1 with TRBJ1-4; D might be TRBD1 (5 bases). The V end was cut by 2 bases, the J end by 4 bases, with 11 bases between. Germline CDR1 reads MNHNS; CDR2 reads SASEGT. The CDR3 sequence is 15 residues long. CDR3 sequence (DNA): TGTGCCAGCAGTGAAAGGGGTGTGATTAATGAAAAACTGTTTTTT. This sequence encodes CASSERGVINEKLFF.

The genes are TRBV6-5 and TRBJ2-7; 12 nucleotides agree with TRBD1. After removal of 4 bases from V and 4 bases from J, the junction contained 2 bases not matched to a gene. CDR3 size: 14 residues. The V gene's germline CDR1 is MNHEY and CDR2 SVGAGI. Here the CDR3 DNA reads TGTGCCAGCAGTTTGGGACAGGGGGCTTACGAGCAGTACTTC. Protein sequence: CASSLGQGAYEQYF.

This rearrangement joins TRBV27 to TRBJ2-1; either TRBD1 or TRBD2 may supply D (5 bases each). Germline V gene sequence: CDR1 MNHEY, CDR2 SMNVEV (reference sequence). The CDR3 loop spans 14 amino acids. Deletions cut 5 bases from V and 4 bases from J, with 12 bases between. This CDR3 reads CASSMGVLYNEQFF. The CDR3 DNA follows: TGTGCCAGCAGTATGGGGGTTCTTTACAATGAGCAGTTCTTC.

The CDR3 region has the DNA TGCGCCAGCAGCGGGATCCACGGTCAGCCCCAGCATTTT. Translating it yields CASSGIHGQPQHF. The chain has TRBV4-1 and TRBJ1-5, with D unclear. Germline assignment: CDR1 MGHRA and CDR2 YSYEKL. The CDR3 loop spans 13 amino acids. Trimming removed 5 bases from V and 6 bases from J, with 11 bases in between.

This clone has only a few counts. This sequence joins TRBV19 and TRBJ2-7, with D maybe TRBD1 (5 bases). V dropped 9 bases and J dropped 3 bases, with 21 bases sitting between them. The CDR3 contains 15 residues. Germline assignment: CDR1 LNHDA and CDR2 SQIVND (reference sequence). This CDR3 is CARHIQRQRHYEQYF. CDR3 DNA: TGTGCCAGACACATCCAGCGACAGAGACACTACGAGCAGTACTTC.

The CDR3 sequence: CASSPSGRSYEQYF. The CDR3 DNA is TGTGCCAGCAGCCCCTCAGGGCGCTCCTACGAGCAGTACTTC. This sequence joins TRBV7-8 and TRBJ2-7; the D gene is possibly TRBD1 (5 bases). V was trimmed by 5 bases and J by 0 bases, leaving 11 bases between them. Germline V gene sequence: CDR1 SGHVS, CDR2 FQNEAQ. The CDR3 is 14 residues long.

V is TRBV28 and J is TRBJ2-1, with D tentatively TRBD1 (5 bases). V lost 8 bases to trimming and J lost 0 bases, with 8 bases between them. Germline-derived CDR1 and CDR2 are MDHEN and SYDVKM. The CDR3 contains 13 residues. CDR3 coding DNA: TGTGCCAGCCGACAGAGCTCCTACAATGAGCAGTTCTTC. This gives the protein CASRQSSYNEQFF.

This clone has a handful of counts. The chain employs TRBV28 and TRBJ2-7; no definite D call. Trimming left V 6 bases short and J 2 bases short, with 17 bases between. The CDR3 contains 15 residues. Germline V gene data show CDR1 as MDHEN and CDR2 as SYDVKM. In DNA form, the CDR3 reads TGTGCCAGCAGCCTTAACCCCGACGGAACCTACGAGCAGTACTTC. Protein product: CASSLNPDGTYEQYF.

The rearrangement joins TRBV20-1 to TRBJ2-1; D unresolved. CDR1 is DFQATT, CDR2 SNEGSKA, per germline (reference sequence). V lost 6 bases to trimming and J lost 4 bases, with 4 bases between them. CDR3 length: 10 amino acids. The CDR3 DNA reads as TGCAGTGCCAGGTACAATGAGCAGTTCTTC. Translating gives CSARYNEQFF.

The chain has TRBV19 and TRBJ1-5; D gene ambiguous. Deletions cut 6 bases from V and 0 bases from J, with 12 bases between. This CDR3 has 15 residues. CDR1 is LNHDA, CDR2 SQIVND, per germline (reference sequence). Written as DNA, the CDR3 is TGTGCCAGTAGCGATTGGCAGTATAGCAATCAGCCCCAGCATTTT. This sequence encodes CASSDWQYSNQPQHF.

The genes are TRBV7-7 and TRBJ2-3, with 7 bases identical to TRBD2. Germline V gene data show CDR1 as SSHAT and CDR2 as FNYEAQ (reference sequence). After removal of 4 bases from V and 2 bases from J, the junction contained 3 bases not matched to a gene. The CDR3 has 14 residues. The CDR3, as DNA: TGTGCCAGCAGCTATGGGACTATCACAGATACGCAGTATTTT. Its translation: CASSYGTITDTQYF.

The chain carries TRBV28 and TRBJ2-1; a weak D match, TRBD1 (6 bases). CDR1 and CDR2 from the germline V gene are MDHEN and SYDVKM. Trimming took 5 bases from V and 6 from J, leaving 20 bases between them. The CDR3 loop spans 16 amino acids. In DNA, the CDR3 is TGTGCCAGCAGTCCCGTGTGGGGGCGGTCAGGCAATGAGCAGTTCTTC. Protein sequence: CASSPVWGRSGNEQFF.

This chain links TRBV2 with TRBJ2-1, with no clear D. The CDR3 runs 11 residues. Germline V CDR1 and CDR2: SNHLY, FYNNEI. V shed 7 bases and J shed 5 bases, with 6 bases lying between them. As DNA, the CDR3 is TGTGCCAGCACCAGTAACAATGAGCAGTTCTTC. Translation gives CASTSNNEQFF.

This clone showed up just a few times. The V gene is TRBV7-6, the J gene TRBJ2-3; 9 positions agree with TRBD2. The CDR3 runs 15 residues. Germline loops: CDR1 SGHVS, CDR2 FNYEAQ. V lost 4 bases, J lost 2 bases, and 4 bases stayed unmatched. CDR3 DNA sequence: TGTGCCAGCAGCTCTAGCGGGGCCTACACAGATACGCAGTATTTT. Protein: CASSSSGAYTDTQYF.

The chain combines TRBV6-5 with TRBJ1-4, with TRBD1 matching 10 bases. CDR1 MNHEY and CDR2 SVGAGI come from the germline V gene. The CDR3 consists of 15 residues. Trimming cost V 4 bases and J 8 bases; bases outside gene matches: 7. The CDR3 bases are TGTGCCAGCAGTTCCGGGACAGGGGACAGCGAAAAACTGTTTTTT. It encodes CASSSGTGDSEKLFF.

The chain combines TRBV6-6 with TRBJ2-2; D is perhaps TRBD1 or TRBD2 (5 bases each). The CDR3 consists of 16 residues. The V end was cut by 2 bases, the J end by 6 bases, with 16 bases between. Germline-derived CDR1 and CDR2 are MNHNY and SVGAGI (reference sequence). The CDR3 sequence: CASSYGGRGGAGELFF. The CDR3 DNA follows: TGTGCCAGCAGTTACGGGGGTAGGGGCGGTGCCGGGGAGCTGTTTTTT.

V gene TRBV7-9 combines with J gene TRBJ1-1, with D possibly being TRBD1 (6 bases). CDR1 and CDR2 (germline): SEHNR, FQNEAQ (reference sequence). The CDR3 runs to 17 residues. V gave up 5 bases and J gave up 1 base, with 20 bases separating them. CDR3 loop: CASSPSLGGQKNTEAFF. Written as DNA, the CDR3 is TGTGCCAGCAGCCCTAGTCTGGGGGGGCAAAAGAACACTGAAGCTTTCTTT.